This TCR beta chain was identified during a study of cytomegalovirus exposure and HLA in healthy donors. PCR amplification relied on 60 Vbeta primers (plus 13 Jbeta primers). The method was immunoSEQ multiplex PCR; TCRdb's version includes in-frame clones alone and lacks a portion of them. The sample holds roughly 150,000 clones, approximately 82% seen once. The CDR3 is made up of 18 amino acids. The J segment lost 4 bases and the V segment lost 2 bases, leaving 14 bases of the junction unmatched. Germline V gene sequence: CDR1 MDHEN, CDR2 SYDVKM. In this sample, this clone turned up a few times. The specimen was PBMCs. The chain employs TRBV28 and TRBJ1-2, with TRBD1 matching over 9 bases. This TCR derives from a man between 18 and 29 years old in good health and CMV-seropositive. The chain's CDR3 is CASSLRRDRERVSYGYTF. CDR3 nucleotides: TGTGCCAGCAGTTTACGCCGGGACAGGGAGAGGGTTAGCTATGGCTACACCTTC.